This T cell receptor (beta chain) was captured in a study of blood T cell repertoires in COVID-19. Trimming pared 4 bases from V and 0 bases from J, leaving 11 bases between. Germline values: CDR1 SGHRS, CDR2 YFSETQ. This CDR3 comprises 15 residues. It was during active infection that Seattle patients were enrolled and then longitudinally followed. Produced via immunoSEQ multiplex PCR; TCRdb's table is partial and in-frame only. This table has about 280,000 clones, under 90% appearing once. The chain uses TRBV5-1 and TRBJ1-3; tentative D call: TRBD1 (5 bases). The clonotype originates from a woman aged 25 to 39 with COVID-19, enrolled during active disease. Specimen: peripheral blood. The CDR3 here is CASSVDSFSGNTIYF. The CDR3 nucleotides read TGCGCCAGCAGCGTTGACAGCTTCTCTGGAAACACCATATATTTT.